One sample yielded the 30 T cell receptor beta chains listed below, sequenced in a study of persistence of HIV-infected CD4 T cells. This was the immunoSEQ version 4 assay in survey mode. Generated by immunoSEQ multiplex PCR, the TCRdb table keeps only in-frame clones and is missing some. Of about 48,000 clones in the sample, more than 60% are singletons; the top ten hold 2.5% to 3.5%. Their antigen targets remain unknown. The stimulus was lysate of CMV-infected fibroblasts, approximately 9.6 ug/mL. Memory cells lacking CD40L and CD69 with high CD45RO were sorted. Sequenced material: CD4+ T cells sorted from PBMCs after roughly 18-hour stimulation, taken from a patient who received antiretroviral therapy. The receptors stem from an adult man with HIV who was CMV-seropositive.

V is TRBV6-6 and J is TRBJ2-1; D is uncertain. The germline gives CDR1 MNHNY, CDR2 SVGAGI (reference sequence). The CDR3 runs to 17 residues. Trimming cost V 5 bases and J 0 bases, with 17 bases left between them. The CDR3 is CASSPQIVKYSYNEQFF. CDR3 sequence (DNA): TGTGCCAGCAGTCCCCAAATTGTAAAATACTCCTACAATGAGCAGTTCTTC.

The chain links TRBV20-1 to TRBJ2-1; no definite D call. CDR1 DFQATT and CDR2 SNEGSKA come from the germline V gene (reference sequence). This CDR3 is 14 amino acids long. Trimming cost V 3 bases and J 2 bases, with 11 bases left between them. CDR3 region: CSASGPGAYNEQFF. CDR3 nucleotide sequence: TGCAGTGCTAGTGGGCCCGGAGCCTACAATGAGCAGTTCTTC.

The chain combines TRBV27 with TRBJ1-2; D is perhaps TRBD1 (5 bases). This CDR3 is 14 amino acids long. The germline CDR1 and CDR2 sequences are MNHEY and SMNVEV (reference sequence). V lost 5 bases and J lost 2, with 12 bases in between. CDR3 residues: CASSPRGRNYGYTF. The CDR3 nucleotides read TGTGCCAGCAGTCCACGGGGACGCAACTATGGCTACACCTTC.

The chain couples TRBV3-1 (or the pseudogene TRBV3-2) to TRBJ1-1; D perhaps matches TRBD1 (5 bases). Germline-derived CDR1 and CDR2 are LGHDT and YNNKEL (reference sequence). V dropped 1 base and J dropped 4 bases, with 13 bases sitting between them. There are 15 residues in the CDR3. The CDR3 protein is CASSQASGFGTEAFF. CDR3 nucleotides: TGTGCCAGCAGCCAAGCCTCAGGGTTTGGCACTGAAGCTTTCTTT.

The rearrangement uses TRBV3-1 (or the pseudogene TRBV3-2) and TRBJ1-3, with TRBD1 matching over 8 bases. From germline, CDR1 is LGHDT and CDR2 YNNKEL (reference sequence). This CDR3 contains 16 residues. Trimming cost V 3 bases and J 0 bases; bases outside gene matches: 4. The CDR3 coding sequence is TGTGCCAGCAGCCAGGGGGACAGGAGCTCTGGAAACACCATATATTTT. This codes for CASSQGDRSSGNTIYF.

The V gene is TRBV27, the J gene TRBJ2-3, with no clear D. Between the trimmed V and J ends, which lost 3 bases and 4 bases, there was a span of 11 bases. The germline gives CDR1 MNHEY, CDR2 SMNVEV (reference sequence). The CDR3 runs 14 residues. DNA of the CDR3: TGTGCCAGCAGTTTGACTTCGTTCCCAGATACGCAGTATTTT. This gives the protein CASSLTSFPDTQYF.

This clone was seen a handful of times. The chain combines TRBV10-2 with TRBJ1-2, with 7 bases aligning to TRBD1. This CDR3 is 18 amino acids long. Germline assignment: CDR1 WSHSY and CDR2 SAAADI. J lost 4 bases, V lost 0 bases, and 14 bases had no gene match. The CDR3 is CASSESGHRGPASYGYTF. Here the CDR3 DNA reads TGCGCCAGCAGTGAGTCGGGACACAGGGGACCGGCCTCCTATGGCTACACCTTC.

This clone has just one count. The CDR3 region is CASSAQAQPQHF. CDR3 nucleotide sequence: TGTGCCAGCAGTGCCCAGGCTCAGCCCCAGCATTTT. V and J are TRBV12-3 or TRBV12-4 and TRBJ1-5; no reliable D call. The CDR3 is made up of 12 amino acids. V was pared by 5 bases and J by 6 bases, with 8 bases between.

The CDR3 bases are TGTGCCAGTAGTATAGCCAGCGGCAATCAGCCCCAGCATTTT. This encodes CASSIASGNQPQHF. This rearrangement joins TRBV19 to TRBJ1-5; D unresolved. Germline assignment: CDR1 LNHDA and CDR2 SQIVND (reference sequence). The V gene lost 1 base and the J gene lost 2 bases, with 6 bases spanning the gap. This CDR3 has 14 amino acids.

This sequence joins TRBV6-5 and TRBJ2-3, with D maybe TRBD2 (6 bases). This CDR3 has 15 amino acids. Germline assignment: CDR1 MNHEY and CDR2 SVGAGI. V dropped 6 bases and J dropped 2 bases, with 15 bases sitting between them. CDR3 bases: TGTGCCAGCAGCGCGCCCGGGGGAATCACAGATACGCAGTATTTT. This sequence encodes CASSAPGGITDTQYF.

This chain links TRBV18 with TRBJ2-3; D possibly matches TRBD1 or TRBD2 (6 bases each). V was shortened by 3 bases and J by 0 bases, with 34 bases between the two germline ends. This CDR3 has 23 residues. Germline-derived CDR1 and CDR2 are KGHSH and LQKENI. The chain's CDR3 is CASSPKPTGTAGYSLTSTDTQYF. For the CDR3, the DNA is TGTGCCAGCTCACCCAAACCCACAGGGACGGCGGGGTACTCCCTAACTAGCACAGATACGCAGTATTTT.

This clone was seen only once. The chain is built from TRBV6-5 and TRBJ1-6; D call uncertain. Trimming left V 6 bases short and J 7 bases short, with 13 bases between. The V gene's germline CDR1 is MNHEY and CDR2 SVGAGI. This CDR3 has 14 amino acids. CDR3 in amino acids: CASRTGSKNSPLHF. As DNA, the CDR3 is TGTGCCAGCAGGACCGGGTCCAAGAATTCACCCCTCCACTTT.

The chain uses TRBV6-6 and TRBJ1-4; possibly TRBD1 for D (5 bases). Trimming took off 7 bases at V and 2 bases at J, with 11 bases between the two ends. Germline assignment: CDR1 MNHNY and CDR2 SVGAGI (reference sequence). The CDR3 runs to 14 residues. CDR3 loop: CASMLGTTNEKLFF. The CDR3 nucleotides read TGTGCCAGCATGTTAGGGACGACTAATGAAAAACTGTTTTTT.

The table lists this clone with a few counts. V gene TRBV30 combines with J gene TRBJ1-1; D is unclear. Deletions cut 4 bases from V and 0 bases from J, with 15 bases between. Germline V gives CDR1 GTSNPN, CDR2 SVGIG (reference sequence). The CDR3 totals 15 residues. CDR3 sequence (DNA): TGTGCCTGGACCAGGATGCGTTTGATGAACACTGAAGCTTTCTTT. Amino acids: CAWTRMRLMNTEAFF.

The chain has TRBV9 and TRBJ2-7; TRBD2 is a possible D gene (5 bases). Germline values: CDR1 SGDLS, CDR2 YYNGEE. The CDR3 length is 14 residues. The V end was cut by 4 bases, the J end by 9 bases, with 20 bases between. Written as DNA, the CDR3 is TGTGCCAGCAGCCCCGGAGAGGGTTTTTTAGGGCAGTACTTC. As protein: CASSPGEGFLGQYF.

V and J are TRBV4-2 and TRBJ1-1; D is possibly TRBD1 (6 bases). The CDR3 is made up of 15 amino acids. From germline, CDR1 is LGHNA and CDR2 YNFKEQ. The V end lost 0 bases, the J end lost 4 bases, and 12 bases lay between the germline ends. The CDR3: CASSQDEGRGTEAFF. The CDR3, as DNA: TGTGCCAGCAGCCAAGATGAGGGCAGGGGCACTGAAGCTTTCTTT.

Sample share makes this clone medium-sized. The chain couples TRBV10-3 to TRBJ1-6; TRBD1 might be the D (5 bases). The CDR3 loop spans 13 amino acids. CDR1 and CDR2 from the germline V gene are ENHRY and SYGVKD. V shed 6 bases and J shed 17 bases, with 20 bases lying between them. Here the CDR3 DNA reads TGTGCCATCAGGGAACCGTCCGGGACGGCGGTCCACTTT. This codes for CAIREPSGTAVHF.

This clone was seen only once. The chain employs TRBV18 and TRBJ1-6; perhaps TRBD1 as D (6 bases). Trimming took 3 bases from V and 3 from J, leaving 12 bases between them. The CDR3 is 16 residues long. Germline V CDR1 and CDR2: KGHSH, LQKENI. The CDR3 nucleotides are TGTGCCAGCTCACCGGGAAGGGGGGGCTATAATTCACCCCTCCACTTT. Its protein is CASSPGRGGYNSPLHF.

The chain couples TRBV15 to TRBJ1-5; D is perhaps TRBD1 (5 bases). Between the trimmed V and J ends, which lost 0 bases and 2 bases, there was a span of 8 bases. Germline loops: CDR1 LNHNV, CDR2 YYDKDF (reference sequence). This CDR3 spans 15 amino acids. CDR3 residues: CATSRDRAGNQPQHF. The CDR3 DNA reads TGTGCCACCAGCAGAGACAGGGCCGGCAATCAGCCCCAGCATTTT.

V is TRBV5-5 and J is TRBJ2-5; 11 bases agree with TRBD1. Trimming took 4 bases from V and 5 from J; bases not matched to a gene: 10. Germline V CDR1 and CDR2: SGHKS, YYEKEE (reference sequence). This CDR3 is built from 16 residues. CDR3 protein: CASSPGDRGSRETQYF. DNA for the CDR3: TGTGCCAGCAGCCCAGGGGACAGGGGGTCTCGGGAGACCCAGTACTTC.

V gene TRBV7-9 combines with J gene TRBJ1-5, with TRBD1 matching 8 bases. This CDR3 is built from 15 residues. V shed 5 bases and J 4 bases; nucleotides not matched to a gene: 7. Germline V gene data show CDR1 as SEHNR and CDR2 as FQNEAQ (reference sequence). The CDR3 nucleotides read TGTGCCAGCAGCCCCGGACAGGGTCGAAATCAGCCCCAGCATTTT. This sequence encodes CASSPGQGRNQPQHF. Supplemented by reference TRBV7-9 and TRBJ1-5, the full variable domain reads DTGVSQNPRHKITKRGQNVTFRCDPISEHNRLYWYRQTLGQGPEFLTYFQNEAQLEKSRLLSDRFSAERPKGSFSTLEIQRTEQGDSAMYLCASSPGQGRNQPQHFGDGTRLSIL.

As DNA, the CDR3 is TGTGCCAGCAGCTTAGCGAGGCAGGGCAGCACAGATACGCAGTATTTT. This gives the protein CASSLARQGSTDTQYF. The chain employs TRBV7-2 and TRBJ2-3; a possible D gene is TRBD1 (5 bases). Germline-derived CDR1 and CDR2 are SGHTA and FQGNSA. The CDR3 runs to 16 residues. The V end lost 0 bases, the J end lost 0 bases, and 10 bases lay between the germline ends.

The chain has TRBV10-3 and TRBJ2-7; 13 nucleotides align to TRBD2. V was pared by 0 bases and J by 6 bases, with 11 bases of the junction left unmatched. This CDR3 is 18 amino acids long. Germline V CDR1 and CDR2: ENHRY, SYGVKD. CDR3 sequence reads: CAISESGTSGTSRGEQYF. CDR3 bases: TGTGCCATCAGTGAGTCTGGGACTAGCGGGACAAGCCGGGGCGAGCAGTACTTC.

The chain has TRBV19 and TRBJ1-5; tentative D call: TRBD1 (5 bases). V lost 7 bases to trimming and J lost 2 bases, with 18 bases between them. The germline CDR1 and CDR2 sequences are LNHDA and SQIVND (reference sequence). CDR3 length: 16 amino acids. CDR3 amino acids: CASTPLGSRGNQPQHF. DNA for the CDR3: TGTGCCAGTACCCCCCTGGGGAGCAGGGGCAATCAGCCCCAGCATTTT.

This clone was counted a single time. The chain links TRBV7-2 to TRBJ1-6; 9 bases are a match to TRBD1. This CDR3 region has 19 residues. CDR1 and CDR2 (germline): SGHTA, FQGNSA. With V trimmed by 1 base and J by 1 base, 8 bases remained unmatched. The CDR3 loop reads CASSLEEGTGFSYNSPLHF. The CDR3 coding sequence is TGTGCCAGCAGCTTAGAGGAAGGGACAGGGTTTTCCTATAATTCACCCCTCCACTTT.

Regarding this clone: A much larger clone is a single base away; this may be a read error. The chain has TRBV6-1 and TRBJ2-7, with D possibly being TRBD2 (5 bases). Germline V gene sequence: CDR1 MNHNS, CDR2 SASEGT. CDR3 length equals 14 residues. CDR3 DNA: TGTGCCAGCAGTGACGAGGGCCCCTCCTACGGGCAGTACTTC. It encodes CASSDEGPSYGQYF.

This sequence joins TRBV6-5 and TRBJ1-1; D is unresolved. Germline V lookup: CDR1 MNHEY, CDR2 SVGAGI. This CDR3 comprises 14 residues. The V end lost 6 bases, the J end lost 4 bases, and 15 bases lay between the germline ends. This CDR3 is CASRSRAGVTEAFF. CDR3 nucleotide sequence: TGTGCCAGCAGGAGTCGGGCTGGGGTCACTGAAGCTTTCTTT.

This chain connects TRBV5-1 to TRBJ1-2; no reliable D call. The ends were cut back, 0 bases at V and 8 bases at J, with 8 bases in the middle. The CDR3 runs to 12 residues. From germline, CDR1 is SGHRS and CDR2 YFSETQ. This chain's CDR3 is CASSLGQWGYTF. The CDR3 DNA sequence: TGCGCCAGCAGCTTGGGCCAGTGGGGCTACACCTTC.

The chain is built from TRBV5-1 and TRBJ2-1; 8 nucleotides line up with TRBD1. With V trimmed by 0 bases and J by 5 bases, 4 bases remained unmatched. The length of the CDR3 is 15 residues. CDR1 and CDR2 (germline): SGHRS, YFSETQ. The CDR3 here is CASSLEGQVHNEQFF. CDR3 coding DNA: TGCGCCAGCAGCTTGGAGGGACAGGTACACAATGAGCAGTTCTTC.

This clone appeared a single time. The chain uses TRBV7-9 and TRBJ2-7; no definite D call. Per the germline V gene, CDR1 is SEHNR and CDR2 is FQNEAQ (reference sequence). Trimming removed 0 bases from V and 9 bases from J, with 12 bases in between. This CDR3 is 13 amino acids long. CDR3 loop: CASSLAEWGRQYF. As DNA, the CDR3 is TGTGCCAGCAGCTTAGCGGAATGGGGAAGGCAGTACTTC.